This T cell receptor beta chain originates from a study of T cells after yellow fever vaccination. Trimming shortened V by 5 bases and J by 3 bases, and 11 bases separated the two germline ends. The CDR3 has 15 amino acids. CDR1 and CDR2 from the germline V gene are SGHTA and FQGNSA. TCRdb reprocessed the 5' RACE reads with MiXCR, giving one entry per CDR3 protein. The sample contains a few hundred thousand distinct CDR3 sequences, roughly a sixth of which appear only once. This sequence originates from a man younger than 30 who received the YFV17D yellow fever vaccine. The chain employs TRBV7-2 and TRBJ2-6; D remains ambiguous. Sequencing used PBMCs, obtained before the yellow fever booster vaccination. The CDR3 reads CASSPMGGGANVLTF. In DNA form, the CDR3 reads TGTGCCAGCAGCCCAATGGGTGGTGGGGCCAACGTCCTGACTTTC.